This T cell receptor (beta chain) was obtained from a study of blood T cell repertoires in COVID-19. Study details: Some COVID-19 samples were acute and others convalescent; all came from the United States, Italy and Spain. Sources were T cells, B-cell-depleted T cells, or PBMCs; the material itself was cDNA or gDNA.

Trimming cost V 3 bases and J 2 bases; bases outside gene matches: 11. The germline V gene encodes CDR1 MDHEN and CDR2 SYDVKM. This CDR3 has 19 amino acids. The data were produced by immunoSEQ multiplex PCR, yet TCRdb's version contains in-frame clones alone and is incomplete. Of 250,000 to 350,000 clones listed, about nine tenths are singletons. What was sequenced was peripheral blood. V and J are TRBV28 and TRBJ1-4, with 11 bases lining up with TRBD1. The sequence derives from a woman in her twenties or thirties with active or convalescent COVID-19. The CDR3 DNA reads TGTGCCAGCAGTTTGGGCGCGGGCAGGACAGGGGGCACTAATGAAAAACTGTTTTTT. It translates to CASSLGAGRTGGTNEKLFF.